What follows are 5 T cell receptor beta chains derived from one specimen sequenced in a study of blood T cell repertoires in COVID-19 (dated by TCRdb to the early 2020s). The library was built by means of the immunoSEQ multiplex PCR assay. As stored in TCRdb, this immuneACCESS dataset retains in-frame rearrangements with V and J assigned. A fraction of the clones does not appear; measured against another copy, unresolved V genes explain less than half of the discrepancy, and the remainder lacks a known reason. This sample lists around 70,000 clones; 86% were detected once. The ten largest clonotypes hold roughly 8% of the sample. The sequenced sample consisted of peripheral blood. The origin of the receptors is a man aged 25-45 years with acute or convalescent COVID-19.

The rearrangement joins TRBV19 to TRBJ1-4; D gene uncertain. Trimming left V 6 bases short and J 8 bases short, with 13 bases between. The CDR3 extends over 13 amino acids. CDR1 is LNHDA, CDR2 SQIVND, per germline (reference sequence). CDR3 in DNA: TGTGCCAGTAGCCCCAGGCCCGAGGAAAAACTGTTTTTT. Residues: CASSPRPEEKLFF.

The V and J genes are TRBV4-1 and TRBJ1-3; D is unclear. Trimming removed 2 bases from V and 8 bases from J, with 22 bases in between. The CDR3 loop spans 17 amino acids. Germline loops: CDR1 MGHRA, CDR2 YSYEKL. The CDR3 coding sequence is TGCGCCAGCAGCCAACCCTCGGGAGAGGGAAGATGGGACACCATATATTTT. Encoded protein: CASSQPSGEGRWDTIYF.

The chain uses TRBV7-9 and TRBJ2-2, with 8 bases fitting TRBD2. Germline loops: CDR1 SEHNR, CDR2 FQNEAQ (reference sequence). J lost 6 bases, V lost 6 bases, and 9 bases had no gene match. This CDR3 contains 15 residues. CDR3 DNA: TGTGCCAGCAGGGATCCGGGACTAGATTCCGGGGAGCTGTTTTTT. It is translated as CASRDPGLDSGELFF. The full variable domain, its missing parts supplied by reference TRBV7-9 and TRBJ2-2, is DTGVSQNPRHKITKRGQNVTFRCDPISEHNRLYWYRQTLGQGPEFLTYFQNEAQLEKSRLLSDRFSAERPKGSFSTLEIQRTEQGDSAMYLCASRDPGLDSGELFFGEGSRLTVL.

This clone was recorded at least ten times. Here the CDR3 DNA reads TGTGCCAGCAGCTTCTCAGGGATCGGACGAGCCTCGGAGTTGGCTGAGCAGTTCTTC. This translates into CASSFSGIGRASELAEQFF. The chain employs TRBV7-9 and TRBJ2-1, with D possibly matching TRBD1 (5 bases). In germline, CDR1 is SEHNR, CDR2 FQNEAQ (reference sequence). The ends were cut back, 3 bases at V and 9 bases at J, with 30 bases in the middle. CDR3 length: 19 amino acids.

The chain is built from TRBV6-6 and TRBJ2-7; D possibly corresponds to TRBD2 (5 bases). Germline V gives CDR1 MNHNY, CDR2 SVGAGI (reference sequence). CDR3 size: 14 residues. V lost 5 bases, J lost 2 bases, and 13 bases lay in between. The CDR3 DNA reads TGTGCCAGCAGTCAAGACGGGAAGGCCTACGAGCAGTACTTC. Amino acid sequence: CASSQDGKAYEQYF.